Given below is one T cell receptor beta chain in context. No antigen is known for it. Donors sampled were nominally healthy, though unrecorded immune exposures were likely. The data originate from a study of cytomegalovirus exposure and HLA in healthy donors. Findings and limits, study-wide: Most subjects' HLA-A and HLA-B alleles were reportedly predicted from TCR beta sequences. CMV serostatus was the only recorded immune exposure for donors. TCR beta V segments were, for the most part, productive about 87% or about 30% of the time in an earlier analysis.

Amplification used 60 Vbeta primers and 13 Jbeta primers. Here immunoSEQ multiplex PCR was the method, and the copy in TCRdb shows in-frame clones only, minus some. This sample has 150,000 to 200,000 clones, with approximately 80% found just once. The CDR3 has 19 amino acids. CDR1 is SGHDN, CDR2 FVKESK, per germline. V lost 0 bases and J lost 5; bases outside the gene matches: 15. The gene calls are TRBV14 and TRBJ2-3; 9 positions match TRBD2. The receptor was derived from a boy aged 2 to 10 in good health and CMV-seronegative. Material for sequencing was PBMCs. The CDR3 sequence: CASSQERGRIAGVRDTQYF. The CDR3 nucleotides are TGTGCCAGCAGCCAAGAACGAGGCCGAATAGCGGGAGTGCGAGATACGCAGTATTTT.